Listed here are 13 T cell receptor beta chains from one sample, sequenced in a study of T cells in Graves' hyperthyroidism and ophthalmopathy. The CDR3 regions of TCR beta were amplified from RNA transcripts. The HTBI primer set served for first-round RT-PCR of the TCR CDR3. TCRdb reprocessed the multiplex PCR reads via MiXCR and lists one record per CDR3 protein. The sample holds fewer than 650,000 distinct CDR3 sequences; 13% to 15% are singletons and the top ten take 14%. Sequencing was done on a sample of blood. The receptors here all came from a woman aged 35 to 49 with Graves' hyperthyroidism.

This clonotype has ten or more counts. The V and J genes are TRBV28 and TRBJ2-7, with 8 bases lining up with TRBD2. The CDR3 consists of 14 residues. With V trimmed by 8 bases and J by 2 bases, 8 bases remained unmatched. CDR1 and CDR2 (germline): MDHEN, SYDVKM. DNA of the CDR3: TGTGCCAGCTCAACCGGGACTAGAGCCTACGAGCAGTACTTC. Amino acids: CASSTGTRAYEQYF.

The rearrangement links TRBV4-1 to TRBJ2-6; weak D call: TRBD2 (5 bases). The V end lost 0 bases, the J end lost 4 bases, and 10 bases lay between the germline ends. Germline V gene lookup returns CDR1 MGHRA and CDR2 YSYEKL. The CDR3 contains 16 residues. CDR3 sequence: CASSQDGVSGANVLTF. CDR3 in DNA: TGCGCCAGCAGCCAAGACGGGGTCTCCGGGGCCAACGTCCTGACTTTC.

This clonotype was found many times. The chain recombines TRBV3-1 with TRBJ2-1, with 10 nucleotides matching TRBD1. V lost 5 bases to trimming and J lost 6 bases; unmatched junction nucleotides: 4. CDR3 length: 14 amino acids. Germline V gene lookup returns CDR1 LGHDT and CDR2 YNNKEL (reference sequence). CDR3 coding DNA: TGTGCCAGCAGCTACGGGACAGGGGCCAATGAGCAGTTCTTC. Amino acids: CASSYGTGANEQFF.

The chain employs TRBV29-1 and TRBJ1-2; D is possibly TRBD1 (5 bases). V was clipped by 8 bases and J by 2 bases, with 9 bases between them. This CDR3 is built from 11 residues. Germline lookup yields CDR1 SQVTM and CDR2 ANQGSEA. CDR3 loop: CSLDRNYGYTF. The CDR3 DNA reads as TGCAGCCTAGACAGAAACTATGGCTACACCTTC.

Ten or more counts support this clonotype. CDR3 DNA: TGTGCCAGCACCCCGCGCGGGAGTGAGAACAATGAGCAGTTCTTC. This sequence encodes CASTPRGSENNEQFF. This chain joins TRBV28 and TRBJ2-1, with 7 bases fitting TRBD2. Germline V gene lookup returns CDR1 MDHEN and CDR2 SYDVKM. The CDR3 has 15 amino acids. Unmatched junction bases numbered 11, after V lost 7 bases and J lost 5 bases.

This clonotype was seen only once. The chain recombines TRBV20-1 with TRBJ1-4, with D tentatively TRBD1 (6 bases). This CDR3 comprises 13 residues. Germline V gene sequence: CDR1 DFQATT, CDR2 SNEGSKA (reference sequence). Deletions cut 4 bases from V and 3 bases from J, with 9 bases between. The CDR3 spells CSANRVANEKLFF. In nucleotides, the CDR3 is TGCAGTGCTAACAGGGTAGCTAATGAAAAACTGTTTTTT.

This clonotype was recorded at least ten times. The rearrangement joins TRBV2 to TRBJ2-7; TRBD2 aligns across 13 bases. Per germline, CDR1 SNHLY and CDR2 FYNNEI. This CDR3 has 17 residues. V trimming: 3 bases; J trimming: 2 bases; junction bases outside the gene matches: 7. CDR3 bases: TGTGCCAGCAGTGACGGACTAGCGGGAGCCTTTCCCTACGAGCAGTACTTC. This gives the protein CASSDGLAGAFPYEQYF.

This clonotype was seen a handful of times. The CDR3 region is CATSPQGTSNTGELFF. The CDR3 DNA sequence: TGTGCCACCTCCCCACAGGGAACCTCGAACACCGGGGAGCTGTTTTTT. The chain employs TRBV2 and TRBJ2-2; a weak D match, TRBD1 (6 bases). Trimming removed 10 bases from V and 0 bases from J, with 18 bases in between. The CDR3 covers 16 residues. CDR1 is SNHLY, CDR2 FYNNEI, per germline.

This clonotype was counted at least ten times. This rearrangement joins TRBV20-1 to TRBJ1-3, with D unclear. V lost 3 bases and J 2 bases, leaving 11 bases between the germline ends. The CDR3 loop spans 14 amino acids. The germline CDR1 and CDR2 sequences are DFQATT and SNEGSKA (reference sequence). CDR3 DNA: TGCAGTGCTAGTGAGAGGTCAACTGGAAACACCATATATTTT. This encodes CSASERSTGNTIYF.

The genes are TRBV9 and TRBJ2-3; D is possibly TRBD1 or TRBD2 (5 bases each). V was clipped by 1 base and J by 4 bases, with 10 bases between them. The CDR3 contains 14 residues. The germline CDR1 and CDR2 sequences are SGDLS and YYNGEE. The CDR3 sequence: CASSVQMGADTQYF. DNA of the CDR3: TGTGCCAGCAGCGTACAAATGGGGGCAGATACGCAGTATTTT.

The table lists this clonotype with many counts. The chain recombines TRBV3-1 with TRBJ2-2, with TRBD2 as a possible D gene (5 bases). V dropped 4 bases and J dropped 5 bases, with 11 bases sitting between them. The CDR3 totals 14 residues. CDR1 is LGHDT, CDR2 YNNKEL, per germline (reference sequence). In DNA form, the CDR3 reads TGTGCCAGCAGCCGCGGACTTACGACCGGGGAGCTGTTTTTT. Translation gives CASSRGLTTGELFF.

Many counts were recorded for this clonotype. The genes are TRBV7-8 and TRBJ2-3; TRBD1 aligns across 10 bases. V lost 6 bases, J lost 3 bases, and 6 bases stayed unmatched. Germline V gene data show CDR1 as SGHVS and CDR2 as FQNEAQ. The CDR3 length is 15 residues. This CDR3 is CASSRQGAGTDTQYF. In DNA, the CDR3 is TGTGCCAGCAGTCGACAGGGGGCAGGAACAGATACGCAGTATTTT.

This clonotype occurred many times. The genes are TRBV28 and TRBJ2-5; no reliable D call. In germline, CDR1 is MDHEN, CDR2 SYDVKM. This CDR3 is 12 amino acids long. V lost 6 bases and J 5 bases, leaving 10 bases between the germline ends. CDR3 DNA sequence: TGTGCCAGCAGCCGGACGTTGGAGACCCAGTACTTC. Encoded protein: CASSRTLETQYF.